The source of this TCR beta chain is a study of cytomegalovirus exposure and HLA in healthy donors. The sample holds one count of this clone. The antigen is undetermined. The PCR made use of 60 Vbeta and 13 Jbeta primers. Method: immunoSEQ multiplex PCR; TCRdb's copy keeps in-frame clones and lacks some. The data show some 140,000 clones, roughly 70% seen once. Study observations and caveats: Within an earlier analysis, most TCR beta V segments proved productive either about 87% or about 30% of the time. Presence/absence analyses took donor sequencing depth as roughly uniform. An analysis was carried out at a later point. It showed that HLA-associated TCR beta chains were more clonally expanded than equally common non-associated chains.

Germline V CDR1 and CDR2: ENHRY, SYGVKD. V was trimmed by 8 bases and J by 5 bases, leaving 13 bases between them. The CDR3 spans 12 residues. The sequence came from a man under 40 in good health and CMV-seronegative. This rearrangement joins TRBV10-3 to TRBJ2-7; no clear D. Sequenced sample: PBMCs. In DNA, the CDR3 is TGTGCCATCGCGGCCCTCCGGGACGAGCAGTACTTC. Encoded protein: CAIAALRDEQYF.